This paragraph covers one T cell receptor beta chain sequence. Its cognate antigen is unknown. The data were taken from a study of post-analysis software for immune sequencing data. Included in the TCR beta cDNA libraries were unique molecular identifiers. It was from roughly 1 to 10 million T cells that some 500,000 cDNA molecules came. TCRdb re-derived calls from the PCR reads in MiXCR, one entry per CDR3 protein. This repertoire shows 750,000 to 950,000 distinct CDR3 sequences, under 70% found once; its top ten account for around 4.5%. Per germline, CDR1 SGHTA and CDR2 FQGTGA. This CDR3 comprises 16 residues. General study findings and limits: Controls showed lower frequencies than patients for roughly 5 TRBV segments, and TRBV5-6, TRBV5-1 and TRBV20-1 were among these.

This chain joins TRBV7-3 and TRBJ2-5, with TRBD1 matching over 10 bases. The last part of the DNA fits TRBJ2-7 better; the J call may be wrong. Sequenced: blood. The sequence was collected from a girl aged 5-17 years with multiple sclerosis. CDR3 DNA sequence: TGTGCCAGCAGCTCGGGTCCGGGACAGGGGAGACTCGAGCAGTACTTC. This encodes CASSSGPGQGRLEQYF.